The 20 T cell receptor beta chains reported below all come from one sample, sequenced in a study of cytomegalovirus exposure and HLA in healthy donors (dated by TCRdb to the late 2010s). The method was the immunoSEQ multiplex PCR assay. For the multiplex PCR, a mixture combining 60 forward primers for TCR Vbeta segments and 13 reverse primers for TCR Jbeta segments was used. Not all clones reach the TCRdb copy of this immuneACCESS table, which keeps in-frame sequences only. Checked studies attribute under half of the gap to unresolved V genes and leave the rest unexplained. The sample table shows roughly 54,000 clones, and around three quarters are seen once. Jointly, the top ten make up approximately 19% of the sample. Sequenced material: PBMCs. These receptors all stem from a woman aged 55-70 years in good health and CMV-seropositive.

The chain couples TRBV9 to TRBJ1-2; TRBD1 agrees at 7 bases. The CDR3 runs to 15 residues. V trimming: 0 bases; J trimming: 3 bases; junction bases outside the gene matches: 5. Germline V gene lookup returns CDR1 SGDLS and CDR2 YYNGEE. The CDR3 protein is CASSVGQGVYYGYTF. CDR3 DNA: TGTGCCAGCAGCGTAGGGCAGGGGGTGTACTATGGCTACACCTTC.

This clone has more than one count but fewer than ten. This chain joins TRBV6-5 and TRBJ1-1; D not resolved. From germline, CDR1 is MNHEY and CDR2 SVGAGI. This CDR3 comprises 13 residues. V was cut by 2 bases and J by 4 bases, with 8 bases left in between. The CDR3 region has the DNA TGTGCCAGCAGTTACGTTTCAGGCACTGAAGCTTTCTTT. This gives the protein CASSYVSGTEAFF.

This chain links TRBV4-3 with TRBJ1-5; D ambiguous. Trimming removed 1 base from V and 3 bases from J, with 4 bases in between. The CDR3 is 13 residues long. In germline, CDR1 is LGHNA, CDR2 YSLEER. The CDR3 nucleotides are TGCGCCAGCAGCCAAGCTTACAATCAGCCCCAGCATTTT. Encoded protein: CASSQAYNQPQHF.

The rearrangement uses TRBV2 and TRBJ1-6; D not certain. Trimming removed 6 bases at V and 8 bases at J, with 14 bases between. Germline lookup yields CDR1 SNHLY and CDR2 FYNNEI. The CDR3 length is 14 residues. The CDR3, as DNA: TGTGCCAGCAGCCTAGGACTGGGAGATTCACCCCTCCACTTT. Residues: CASSLGLGDSPLHF.

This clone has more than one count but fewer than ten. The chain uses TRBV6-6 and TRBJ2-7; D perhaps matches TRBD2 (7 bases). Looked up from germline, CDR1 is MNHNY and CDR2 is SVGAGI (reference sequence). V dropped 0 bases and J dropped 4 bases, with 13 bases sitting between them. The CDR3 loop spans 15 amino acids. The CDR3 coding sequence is TGTGCCAGCAGTTACTCAGGGGGGGTCGGGTACGAGCAGTACTTC. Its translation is CASSYSGGVGYEQYF.

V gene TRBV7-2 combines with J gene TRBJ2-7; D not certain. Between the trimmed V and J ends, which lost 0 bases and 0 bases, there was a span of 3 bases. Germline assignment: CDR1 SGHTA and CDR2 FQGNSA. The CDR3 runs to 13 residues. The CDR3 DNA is TGTGCCAGCAGCTTAGCAGCCTCCTACGAGCAGTACTTC. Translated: CASSLAASYEQYF.

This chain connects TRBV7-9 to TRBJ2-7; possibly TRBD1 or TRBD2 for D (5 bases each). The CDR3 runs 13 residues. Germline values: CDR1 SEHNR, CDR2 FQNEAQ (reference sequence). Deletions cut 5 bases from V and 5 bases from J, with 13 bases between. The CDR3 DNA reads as TGTGCCAGCAGCCTAGGGGTTAGCGACGAGCAGTACTTC. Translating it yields CASSLGVSDEQYF.

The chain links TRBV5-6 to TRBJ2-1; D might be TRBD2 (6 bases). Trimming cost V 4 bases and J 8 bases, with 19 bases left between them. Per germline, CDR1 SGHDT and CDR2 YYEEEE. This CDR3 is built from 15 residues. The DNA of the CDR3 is TGTGCCAGCAGCCCGGAGGGGCGAGCGAGCGATGAGCAGTTCTTC. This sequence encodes CASSPEGRASDEQFF.

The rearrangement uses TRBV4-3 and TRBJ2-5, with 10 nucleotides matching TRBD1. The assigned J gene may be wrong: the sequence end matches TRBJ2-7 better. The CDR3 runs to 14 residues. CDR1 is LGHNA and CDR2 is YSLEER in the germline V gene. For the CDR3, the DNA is TGCGCCAGCAGCCAGGGACAGGGGAACTACGAGCAGTACTTC. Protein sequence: CASSQGQGNYEQYF.

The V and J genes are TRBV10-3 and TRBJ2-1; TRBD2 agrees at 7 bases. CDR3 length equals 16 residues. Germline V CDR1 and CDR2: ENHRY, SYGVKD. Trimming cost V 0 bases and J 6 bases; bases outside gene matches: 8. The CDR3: CAISESDRGLGNEQFF. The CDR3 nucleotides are TGTGCCATCAGTGAGTCCGATCGCGGACTAGGCAATGAGCAGTTCTTC.

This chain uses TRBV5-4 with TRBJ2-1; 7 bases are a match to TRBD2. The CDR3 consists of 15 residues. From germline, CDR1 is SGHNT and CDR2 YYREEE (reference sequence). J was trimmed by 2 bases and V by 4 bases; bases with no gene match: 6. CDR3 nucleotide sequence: TGTGCCAGCAGCCTCAGCGGGGCGCCCTACAATGAGCAGTTCTTC. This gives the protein CASSLSGAPYNEQFF.

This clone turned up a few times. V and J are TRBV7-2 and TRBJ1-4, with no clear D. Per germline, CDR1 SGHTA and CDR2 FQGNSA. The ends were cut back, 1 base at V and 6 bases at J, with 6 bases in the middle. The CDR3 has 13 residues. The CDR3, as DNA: TGTGCCAGCAGCTTAGTGGTAGATGAAAAACTGTTTTTT. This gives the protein CASSLVVDEKLFF.

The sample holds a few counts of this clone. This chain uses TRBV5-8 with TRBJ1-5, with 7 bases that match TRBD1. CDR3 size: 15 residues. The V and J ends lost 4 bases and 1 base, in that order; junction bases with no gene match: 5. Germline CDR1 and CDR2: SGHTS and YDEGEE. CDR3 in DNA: TGTGCCAGCAGCCCGCAGGGGGTCAGCAATCAGCCCCAGCATTTT. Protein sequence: CASSPQGVSNQPQHF.

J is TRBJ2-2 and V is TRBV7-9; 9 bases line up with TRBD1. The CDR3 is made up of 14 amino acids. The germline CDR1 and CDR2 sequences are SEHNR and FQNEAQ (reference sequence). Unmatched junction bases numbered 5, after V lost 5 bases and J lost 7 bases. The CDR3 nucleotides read TGTGCCAGCAGCCTCCTGGGACAGGGCGGGGAGCTGTTTTTT. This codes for CASSLLGQGGELFF.

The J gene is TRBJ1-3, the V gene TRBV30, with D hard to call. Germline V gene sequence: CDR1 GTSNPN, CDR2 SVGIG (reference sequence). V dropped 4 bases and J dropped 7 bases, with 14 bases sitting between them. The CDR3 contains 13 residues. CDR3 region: CAWTPGVGNTIYF. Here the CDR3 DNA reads TGTGCCTGGACCCCTGGAGTCGGTAACACCATATATTTT. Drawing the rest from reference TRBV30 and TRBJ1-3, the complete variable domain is SQTIHQWPATLVQPVGSPLSLECTVEGTSNPNLYWYRQAAGRGLQLLFYSVGIGQISSEVPQNLSASRPQDRQFILSSKKLLLSDSGFYLCAWTPGVGNTIYFGEGSWLTVV.

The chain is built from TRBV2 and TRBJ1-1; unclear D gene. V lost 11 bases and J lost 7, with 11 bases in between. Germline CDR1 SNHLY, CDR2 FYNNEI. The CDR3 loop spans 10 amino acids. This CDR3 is CAGSEGEAFF. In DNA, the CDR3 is TGTGCCGGCTCGGAGGGTGAAGCTTTCTTT.

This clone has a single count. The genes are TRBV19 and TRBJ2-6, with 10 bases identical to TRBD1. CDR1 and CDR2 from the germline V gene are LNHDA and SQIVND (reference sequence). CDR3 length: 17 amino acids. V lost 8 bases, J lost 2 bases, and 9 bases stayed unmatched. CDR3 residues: CASYSGTGATGANVLTF. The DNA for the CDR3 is TGTGCCAGTTACTCCGGGACAGGGGCGACTGGGGCCAACGTCCTGACTTTC. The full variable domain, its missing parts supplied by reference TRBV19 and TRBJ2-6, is DGGITQSPKYLFRKEGQNVTLSCEQNLNHDAMYWYRQDPGQGLRLIYYSQIVNDFQKGDIAEGYSVSREKKESFPLTVTSAQKNPTAFYLCASYSGTGATGANVLTFGAGSRLTVL.

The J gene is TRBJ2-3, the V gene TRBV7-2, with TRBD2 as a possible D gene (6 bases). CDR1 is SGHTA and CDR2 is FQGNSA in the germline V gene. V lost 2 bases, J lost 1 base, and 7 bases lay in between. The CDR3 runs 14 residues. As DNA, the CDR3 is TGTGCCAGCAGCTTATGGGGGGGCACAGATACGCAGTATTTT. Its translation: CASSLWGGTDTQYF.

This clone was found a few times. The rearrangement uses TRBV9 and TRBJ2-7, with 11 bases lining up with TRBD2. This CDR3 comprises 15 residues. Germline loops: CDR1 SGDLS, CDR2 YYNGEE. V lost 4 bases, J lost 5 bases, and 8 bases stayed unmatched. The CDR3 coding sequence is TGTGCCAGCAGCTCCCGACTAGCGGGGATCGACGAGCAGTACTTC. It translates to CASSSRLAGIDEQYF.

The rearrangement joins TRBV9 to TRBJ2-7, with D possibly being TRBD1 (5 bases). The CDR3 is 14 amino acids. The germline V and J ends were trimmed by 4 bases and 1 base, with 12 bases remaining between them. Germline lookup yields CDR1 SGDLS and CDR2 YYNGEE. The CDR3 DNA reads TGTGCCAGCAGCCCCCGAAGGGGTTCCTACGAGCAGTACTTC. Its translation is CASSPRRGSYEQYF.